A single T cell receptor beta chain is shown here with its context. Its antigen is still unknown. One base away there is no much larger clone; base qualities are not given. Using the deep immunoSEQ assay, multiplex PCR amplified TCR CDR3 regions from genomic DNA. Extracted genomic DNA from each cell subset was distributed evenly across all wells of several immunoSEQ 96-well plates, and each plate was treated as a replicate. Each replicate PCR for sorted subsets received approximately 220 ng genomic DNA, equal to roughly 30,000 T cell genomes. Purified libraries were quantified with a Qubit 3.0 fluorometer, sized on a Bioanalyzer 2100, and re-quantified with the KAPA Library Quantification kit. A separate single-read 150-cycle Illumina NextSeq 550 flow cell was used to sequence each immunoSEQ 96-well plate. From the authors' description of their analysis: Because only junctional sequences without quality scores were contained in the immunoSEQ output, filtering matching that applied to full-length reads could not be performed. Sequences were annotated with PyIR, a Python wrapper for IgBLAST v1.9, and V/J genes and CDR3 were assigned using IMGT germline references. Any read was removed if the V/J assignment was weak (E-value above 1e-6), the CDR3 was missing, or the read contained stop codons, out-of-frame junctions, or ambiguous translated residues. V3J clonotypes were defined as sequences sharing the same inferred V gene, J gene, and CDR3 amino acid sequence. Percentage overlap between repertoires was computed as shared unique clonotypes divided by the size of the smaller repertoire. RTK rarefaction, the Chao1 estimator, and Recon v2.1 estimates of unobserved clonotypes were used to assess repertoire richness. For all TCRbeta clonotypes obtained by the gDNA method from several donors, generation probabilities were computed with OLGA. Sourced from immuneACCESS, this table was stored by TCRdb with only in-frame sequences that have V and J called. A share of the clones is absent; for the studies checked, an unresolved V gene accounts for under half, and the remainder has no known explanation. The DNA gave D and trimming, while V, J and clone size come from that table. In this sample the table shows about 680,000 clones, about 91% of which occur a single time. Together, the top ten hold 24% of the sample.

The sample comes from a study of shared clonotypes between healthy human individuals (dated by TCRdb to between 2020 and 2021). As for the study more broadly: The cohort comprised a couple of women and a few men aged 18 to 49 years. For each donor, CD4 naive and CD4 memory were each given three plates, CD8 naive was given two plates, and CD8 memory was given one plate. To estimate repertoire size and how much clonotypes are shared between individuals, the study performed deep sequencing of blood TCR repertoires from 4 to 6 healthy adults. To increase sequencing depth and limit assay-specific biases, TCR repertoire library preparation and sequencing were carried out by different laboratories using diverse techniques. Each donor's leukapheresis produced roughly between roughly 0.85 and 10 billion PBMCs. The paper as a whole reports these results and caveats: Incomplete sequencing was indicated by rarefaction of sorted-subset datasets, despite the large sequencing depth. Higher generation probabilities were observed for clonotypes shared by all four sorted-subset donors than for non-shared clonotypes. Estimated clonotype richness was generally larger for naive than for memory subsets. Across a few donors, approximately 5% of naive CD4, roughly 3.3% of naive CD8, approximately 2.5% of memory CD4, and about 0.4% of memory CD8 clonotypes were shared. Because the study included only a small number of donors, the genetic and exposure-history diversity represented was limited. Sampling was restricted to blood, and TCR repertoires in tissue are likely to differ from TCR repertoires in blood. Based on pairwise subsampling, the degree of clonotype sharing among donors was expected to be affected by sequencing depth.

CD8 naive samples were CD45RO-negative cells positively selected for CCR7, giving a CD45RA+CCR7+ population that excluded TemRA cells. Healthy HIV-negative adults with no recently reported acute infections or vaccinations were included as donors. Every donor was a Caucasian adult residing in Nashville, Tennessee, USA. After blood collection by leukapheresis, PBMCs were isolated using Ficoll-Histopaque density gradient centrifugation and then cryopreserved in the vapor phase of liquid nitrogen. Analytical flow cytometry was used to check the purity and quantity of every magnetically sorted T cell population. Genomic DNA was isolated from each sorted fraction and quantified by UV absorbance on a Nanodrop 2000c. Specimen: naive CD8+ T cells sorted from blood. Interpreted using the paper, the cell subset or site label stands for: CD45RA+CCR7+. This clonotype was sampled from a man aged 25 to 40 in good health.

The base sequence is TGTGCCAGCAGCTTAGTTTTTCCAGCCCTAAATGAGCAGTTCTTC. Translated, it gives CASSLVFPALNEQFF. The V and J segments used are TRBV7-9 and TRBJ2-1, with the D gene too uncertain to name. V and J lose 1 base and 7 bases, and a span of 14 bases separates them. From cysteine to phenylalanine, the CDR3 is 15 amino acids long. The retained sequence is limited to the CDR3, 45 bases, with the frame set at the first base. The germline V gene (reference sequence) yields SEHNR for CDR1 and FQNEAQ for CDR2.